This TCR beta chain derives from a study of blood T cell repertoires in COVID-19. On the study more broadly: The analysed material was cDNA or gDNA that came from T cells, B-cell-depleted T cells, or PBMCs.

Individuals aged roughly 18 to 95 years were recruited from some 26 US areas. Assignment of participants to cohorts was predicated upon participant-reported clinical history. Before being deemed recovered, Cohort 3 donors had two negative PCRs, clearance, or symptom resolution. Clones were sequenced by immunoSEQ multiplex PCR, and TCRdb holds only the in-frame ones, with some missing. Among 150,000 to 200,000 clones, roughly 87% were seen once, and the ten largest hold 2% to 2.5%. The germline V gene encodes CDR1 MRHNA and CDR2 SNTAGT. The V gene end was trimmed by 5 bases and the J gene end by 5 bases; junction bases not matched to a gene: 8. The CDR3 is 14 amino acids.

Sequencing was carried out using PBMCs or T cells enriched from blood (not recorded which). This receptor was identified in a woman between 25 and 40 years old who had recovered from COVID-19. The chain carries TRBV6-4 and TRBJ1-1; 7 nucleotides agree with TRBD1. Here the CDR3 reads CASSPGGLSTEAFF. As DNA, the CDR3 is TGTGCCAGCAGTCCAGGGGGTTTGAGTACTGAAGCTTTCTTT.